This paragraph reports one TCR beta chain. Its antigen is undetermined. These data originate in a study of T cell clonotyping in hematopoietic cell transplantation. Produced via immunoSEQ multiplex PCR; TCRdb's table is partial and in-frame only. The sample includes about 36,000 clones, approximately 89% seen only once; the top ten take almost 2%. The CDR3 contains 15 residues. Germline V lookup: CDR1 MNHNS, CDR2 SASEGT. V was trimmed by 6 bases and J by 0 bases, leaving 12 bases between them. Study observations and caveats: Broader posttransplant TCR repertoire diversity was predicted by graft donor and pretransplant recipient Inverse Simpson Index values. Pathologically expanded recipient clonotypes increased progressively from day 30 to day 180 as diversity fell. Few recipient clonotypes overlapped donors; over 95% were de novo at given depth. No sorting was done, leaving CD4 and CD8 contributions mixed.

J is TRBJ2-1 and V is TRBV6-1, with a possible D match to TRBD1 (6 bases). Sequencing input: peripheral blood mononuclear cells. The sequence came from a woman in her thirties or forties in good health. Some clones in this sample may be carry-over from other donors' samples. The CDR3 sequence is CASRVRTVSYNEQFF. CDR3 sequence (DNA): TGTGCCAGCAGGGTTCGGACAGTCTCCTACAATGAGCAGTTCTTC.